This T cell receptor (beta chain) was retrieved from a study of CD8 T cells in Susac syndrome. Study observations and caveats: The number of individuals included in the study's TCR sequencing and HLA analysis was acknowledged as relatively small.

TCR beta sequences were obtained from blood CD8+ and CD4+ T cells. Negative isolation was used for CD8+ and CD4+ T cells, and FACS enrichment was applied to TEMRA cells. About this clonotype itself: The antigen is undetermined.

After extraction with the RNeasy kit, roughly 0.5 to 1 ug of the RNA was reverse transcribed using random hexamers. Multiplex PCR with immunoSEQ amplified the TCR beta CDR3 across 54 Vbeta and 13 Jbeta. TCRdb reprocessed the immunoSEQ multiplex PCR reads via MiXCR and lists one record per CDR3 protein. Of some 300,000 distinct CDR3 sequences listed, about 85% are singletons. V lost 4 bases to trimming and J lost 7 bases; unmatched junction nucleotides: 7. Germline V gene lookup returns CDR1 SGDLS and CDR2 YYNGEE. This CDR3 is 15 amino acids long. The chain joins TRBV9 to TRBJ2-2, with 10 positions matching TRBD1. This TCR was sampled from a human donor with multiple sclerosis. Sequenced: CD8+ T cells from PBMCs. The CDR3 sequence is CASSSRQGASGELFF. The CDR3 nucleotides are TGTGCCAGCAGCAGTCGACAGGGGGCCAGCGGGGAGCTGTTTTTT.